The sequence of this TCR beta chain was determined in a study of blood T cell repertoires in COVID-19 (dated by TCRdb to 2020 to 2021). For the study in its entirety: Samples from collaborators originated in the United States, Italy and Spain and spanned both the acute and convalescent phases of COVID-19. The samples were drawn from the first 160 participants of the ongoing ImmuneRACE study and from over a thousand subjects provided by 6 global collaborators. A freely available public database, intended as a resource for researchers studying the immune response to SARS-CoV-2, is where the repertoires were released. The prospective study material was composed of cDNA or gDNA derived from T cells, B-cell-depleted T cells, or PBMCs. A de-identified subject ID, COVID-19 status, age in years and sex were almost always included in the sample metadata. Deeply sampled blood TCRbeta repertoires from subjects exposed to, actively infected with, or recovered from COVID-19 were included in the dataset. HLA class I and class II types, where available, came from metadata supplied by the sample provider rather than from assay-based typing.

The CDR3 runs 12 amino acids, cysteine and phenylalanine included. Kept here is only the CDR3 DNA, which spans 36 bases and is read in frame from base 1. Trimming takes 1 base from V and 2 bases from J, and the germline ends sit 2 bases apart. In the germline V gene (reference sequence), CDR1 corresponds to LGHDT and CDR2 to YNNKEL. The immunoSEQ Assay, a bias-controlled multiplex PCR, was used to amplify TCRbeta CDR3 regions from genomic DNA. Per the source publication's procedure: The number of nucleated cells in each sample was estimated from the amplification of reference gene primers within the assay. To quantify the absolute abundance of each unique TCRbeta CDR3 rearrangement, sequence reads were collapsed and filtered. For each sample, productive Simpson clonality was calculated as the square root of Simpson's diversity index across productive rearrangements. TCRdb retrieved this table from immuneACCESS and kept in-frame rearrangements only. Not all clones are present; in checked studies, unresolved V genes account for under half, and no reason is known for the remainder. The V and J calls and clone size are taken from that table; D and trimming were inferred from the DNA. In this sample the table shows roughly 150,000 clones, roughly 83% of which occur a single time. Of the sample, approximately 5.3% falls within the top ten clones.

In the prospective study, participants were about 18 to 90 years old, resided in approximately 22 geographic areas of the United States, and were enrolled through a virtual design. Cohort assignment in the prospective study relied on participant-reported clinical history from a screening survey and a study questionnaire. Exposed participants had been in contact with someone with a PCR-confirmed or clinician-diagnosed COVID-19 case within 2 weeks of study entry. Each participant in the prospective study had whole blood, serum and a nasopharyngeal or oropharyngeal swab collected by mobile phlebotomists. Participants in the prospective study had the option to provide additional blood draws and questionnaires over an approximately 2-month period. Prospective study blood samples were shipped either frozen or at room temperature before DNA extraction. This clone was counted between two and nine times. What this receptor recognizes is not known. Per-base qualities were not stored, and no clone one base away is much larger.

Results the study describes overall, beyond this receptor: How much clinical and demographic metadata was included differed by source and by participant, and the metadata was provided uncurated.

What was sequenced was PBMCs or T cells enriched from blood (not recorded which). The rearranged segments are TRBV3-1 (or the pseudogene TRBV3-2) and TRBJ2-5; no D segment can be confidently identified. The sequence was obtained from a man in his 70s who had been exposed to COVID-19. The sequenced DNA: TGTGCCAGCAGCCAAGTACAAGAGACCCAGTACTTC. Translation gives CASSQVQETQYF.